A single sample gave rise to the 6 T cell receptor beta chains below, sequenced in a study of shared clonotypes between healthy human individuals. Here immunoSEQ multiplex PCR was the method, and the copy in TCRdb shows in-frame clones only, minus some. Of about 1 million clones listed, 65% to 80% are singletons. The material sequenced was memory CD4+ T cells sorted from blood. Subset meaning: CD45RA-negative fraction. Source of these receptors: a man younger than 35 in good health.

The chain is built from TRBV6-6 and TRBJ2-3; perhaps TRBD1 as D (5 bases). CDR1 is MNHNY and CDR2 is SVGAGI in the germline V gene (reference sequence). Trimming stripped 1 base from V and 2 bases from J, with 10 bases between. There are 15 residues in the CDR3. DNA for the CDR3: TGTGCCAGCAGTTACTTAGGCAGGGACACAGATACGCAGTATTTT. Translated, it gives CASSYLGRDTDTQYF.

This clone was counted ten times or more. Other DNA sequences in the same sample also yield this CDR3. The chain uses TRBV7-2 and TRBJ2-7, with D unclear. The CDR3 length is 12 residues. V shed 5 bases and J shed 4 bases, with 9 bases lying between them. CDR1 and CDR2 (germline): SGHTA, FQGNSA. In nucleotides, the CDR3 is TGTGCCAGCAGCCACGACTCGTACGAGCAGTACTTC. Its translation is CASSHDSYEQYF.

The chain links TRBV2 to TRBJ1-3; the D gene is possibly TRBD1 (6 bases). V lost 10 bases and J 0 bases, leaving 16 bases between the germline ends. The germline CDR1 and CDR2 sequences are SNHLY and FYNNEI. This CDR3 spans 15 amino acids. Here the CDR3 DNA reads TGTGCCACCCTAGGGGGGTCGGGCTCTGGAAACACCATATATTTT. It codes for CATLGGSGSGNTIYF. Using reference TRBV2 and TRBJ1-3 for the parts outside the CDR3, the full variable domain is EPEVTQTPSHQVTQMGQEVILRCVPISNHLYFYWYRQILGQKVEFLVSFYNNEISEKSEIFDDQFSVERPDGSNFTLKIRSTKLEDSAMYFCATLGGSGSGNTIYFGEGSWLTVV.

This chain uses TRBV18 with TRBJ2-5; tentatively, D is TRBD1 (6 bases). This CDR3 region has 14 residues. The V end was cut by 2 bases, the J end by 4 bases, with 11 bases between. Germline V CDR1 and CDR2: KGHSH, LQKENI. CDR3 loop: CASSPVTGRETQYF. In DNA form, the CDR3 reads TGTGCCAGCTCACCAGTTACAGGGAGAGAGACCCAGTACTTC.

This clone was observed a single time. The chain couples TRBV27 to TRBJ1-5; unclear D gene. The V end lost 2 bases, the J end lost 7 bases, and 15 bases lay between the germline ends. Germline-derived CDR1 and CDR2 are MNHEY and SMNVEV (reference sequence). The CDR3 runs to 15 residues. CDR3 in DNA: TGTGCCAGCAGTTTAACACCAAAGGGAGGGCAGCCCCAGCATTTT. Translated, it gives CASSLTPKGGQPQHF.

This clone appeared a few times. The chain joins TRBV6-5 to TRBJ2-7; no reliable D call. CDR3 length equals 12 residues. Trimming stripped 8 bases from V and 6 bases from J, with 14 bases between. Looked up from germline, CDR1 is MNHEY and CDR2 is SVGAGI. This CDR3 reads CASHTRICEQYF. The CDR3 DNA reads as TGTGCCAGCCACACGAGGATTTGCGAGCAGTACTTC.